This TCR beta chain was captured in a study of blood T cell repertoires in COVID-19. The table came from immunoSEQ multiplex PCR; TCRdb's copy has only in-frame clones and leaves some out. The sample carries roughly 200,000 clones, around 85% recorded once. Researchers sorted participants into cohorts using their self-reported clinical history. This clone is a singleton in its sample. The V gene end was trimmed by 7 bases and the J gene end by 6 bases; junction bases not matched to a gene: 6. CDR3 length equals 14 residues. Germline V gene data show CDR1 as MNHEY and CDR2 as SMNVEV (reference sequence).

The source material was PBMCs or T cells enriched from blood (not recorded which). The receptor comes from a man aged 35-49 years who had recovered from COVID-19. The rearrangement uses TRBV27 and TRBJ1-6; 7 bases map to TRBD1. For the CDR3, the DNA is TGTGCCAGCACCCCGGACAGGACTAATTCACCCCTCCACTTT. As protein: CASTPDRTNSPLHF.